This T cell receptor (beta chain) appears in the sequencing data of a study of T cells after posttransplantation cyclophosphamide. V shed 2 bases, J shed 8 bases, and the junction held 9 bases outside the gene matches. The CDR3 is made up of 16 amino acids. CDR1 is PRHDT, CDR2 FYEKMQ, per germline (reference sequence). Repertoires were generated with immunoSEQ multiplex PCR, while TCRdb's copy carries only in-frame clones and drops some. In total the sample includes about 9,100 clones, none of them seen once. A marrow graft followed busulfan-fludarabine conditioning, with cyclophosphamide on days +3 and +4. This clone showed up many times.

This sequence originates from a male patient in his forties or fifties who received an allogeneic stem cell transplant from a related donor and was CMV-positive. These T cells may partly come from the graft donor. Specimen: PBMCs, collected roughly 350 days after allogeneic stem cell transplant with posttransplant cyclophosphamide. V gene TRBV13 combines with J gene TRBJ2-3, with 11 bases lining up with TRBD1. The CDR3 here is CASSLIRDRGGSTQYF. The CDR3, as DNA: TGTGCCAGCAGCTTAATCCGGGACAGGGGGGGCAGTACGCAGTATTTT.